This is a list of T cell receptor beta chains from one sample in a study of blood T cell repertoires in COVID-19. The method was immunoSEQ multiplex PCR; TCRdb's version includes in-frame clones alone and lacks a portion of them. Among roughly 200,000 clones listed, under 90% were seen once. Sequencing was done on a sample of peripheral blood. The receptors were sampled from a man aged 40-55 years with acute or convalescent COVID-19. Each CDR3 is given with its conserved first and last residue. The D gene is left open where the match is weak. For some rows the clone size is stated as once, few or many, or as a class when expanded; others skip it.

V gene: TRBV11-2; D gene: .; J gene: TRBJ1-5; clone size: .; CDR3 protein: CASSSLNQPQHF; CDR3 DNA: TGTGCCAGCAGCTCCCTTAATCAGCCCCAGCATTTT
V gene: TRBV19; D gene: .; J gene: TRBJ2-2; clone size: .; CDR3 protein: CASAWRTSNTGELFF; CDR3 DNA: TGTGCCAGTGCCTGGCGGACTTCGAACACCGGGGAGCTGTTTTTT
V gene: TRBV14; D gene: .; J gene: TRBJ2-1; clone size: .; CDR3 protein: CASSLEMGAEQFF; CDR3 DNA: TGTGCCAGCAGCCTAGAAATGGGGGCCGAGCAGTTCTTC
V gene: TRBV12-3/TRBV12-4; D gene: .; J gene: TRBJ2-7; clone size: .; CDR3 protein: CASSPLPAYEQYF; CDR3 DNA: TGTGCCAGCAGTCCCTTACCAGCCTACGAGCAGTACTTC
V gene: TRBV28; D gene: .; J gene: TRBJ1-5; clone size: .; CDR3 protein: CASSFQGLSNQPQHF; CDR3 DNA: TGTGCCAGCAGTTTCCAGGGTCTGAGCAATCAGCCCCAGCATTTT
V gene: TRBV19; D gene: .; J gene: TRBJ1-2; clone size: few; CDR3 protein: CASSIERTYGYTF; CDR3 DNA: TGTGCCAGTAGTATAGAGAGAACCTATGGCTACACCTTC
V gene: TRBV27; D gene: TRBD2; J gene: TRBJ2-3; clone size: .; CDR3 protein: CASSLFPTSGGTDTQYF; CDR3 DNA: TGTGCCAGCAGTTTGTTCCCTACTAGCGGGGGAACAGATACGCAGTATTTT
V gene: TRBV9; D gene: TRBD1; J gene: TRBJ2-2; clone size: .; CDR3 protein: CASFFIHRTGGTGELFF; CDR3 DNA: TGTGCCAGCTTTTTTATCCATAGGACAGGGGGCACCGGGGAGCTGTTTTTT
V gene: TRBV30; D gene: .; J gene: TRBJ1-1; clone size: .; CDR3 protein: CAWSGQYTEAFF; CDR3 DNA: TGTGCCTGGAGTGGACAGTACACTGAAGCTTTCTTT
V gene: TRBV6-1; D gene: .; J gene: TRBJ1-4; clone size: .; CDR3 protein: CASSDLTVGGEKLFF; CDR3 DNA: TGTGCCAGCAGTGATTTGACAGTCGGGGGAGAAAAACTGTTTTTT
V gene: TRBV30; D gene: .; J gene: TRBJ1-6; clone size: .; CDR3 protein: CACSGWEDSPLHF; CDR3 DNA: TGTGCCTGTTCGGGATGGGAGGATTCACCCCTCCACTTT
V gene: TRBV6-4; D gene: .; J gene: TRBJ1-1; clone size: .; CDR3 protein: CASSVVESGEAFF; CDR3 DNA: TGTGCCAGCAGCGTAGTCGAATCGGGTGAAGCTTTCTTT
V gene: TRBV18; D gene: TRBD1; J gene: TRBJ1-2; clone size: once; CDR3 protein: CASSGTGGRIYGYTF; CDR3 DNA: TGTGCCAGCTCTGGGACAGGGGGCAGAATCTATGGCTACACCTTC
V gene: TRBV7-3; D gene: TRBD1; J gene: TRBJ2-2; clone size: .; CDR3 protein: CASSFGDRGRELFF; CDR3 DNA: TGTGCCAGCAGCTTTGGCGACAGGGGCCGGGAGCTGTTTTTT
V gene: TRBV5-6; D gene: .; J gene: TRBJ2-7; clone size: .; CDR3 protein: CASSLGARVYEQYF; CDR3 DNA: TGTGCCAGCAGCTTGGGGGCCAGGGTCTACGAGCAGTACTTC
V gene: TRBV25-1; D gene: .; J gene: TRBJ1-2; clone size: .; CDR3 protein: CASSESTGYGYTF; CDR3 DNA: TGTGCCAGCAGTGAATCCACAGGGTATGGCTACACCTTC
V gene: TRBV7-2; D gene: .; J gene: TRBJ1-1; clone size: .; CDR3 protein: CASSRAALNTEAFF; CDR3 DNA: TGTGCCAGCAGCCGTGCGGCCTTGAACACTGAAGCTTTCTTT
V gene: TRBV5-6; D gene: .; J gene: TRBJ2-2; clone size: .; CDR3 protein: CASSWTVTGELFF; CDR3 DNA: TGTGCCAGCAGCTGGACAGTCACCGGGGAGCTGTTTTTT
V gene: TRBV19; D gene: TRBD1; J gene: TRBJ2-4; clone size: .; CDR3 protein: CASSTTPGQETLAKNIQYF; CDR3 DNA: TGTGCCAGTAGTACTACCCCGGGACAGGAGACTTTAGCCAAAAACATTCAGTACTTC
V gene: TRBV5-1; D gene: .; J gene: TRBJ1-4; clone size: once; CDR3 protein: CASSRVANEKLFF; CDR3 DNA: TGCGCCAGCTCCAGGGTGGCTAATGAAAAACTGTTTTTT
V gene: TRBV9; D gene: TRBD1; J gene: TRBJ1-3; clone size: .; CDR3 protein: CASSPQGQGAAGNTIYF; CDR3 DNA: TGTGCCAGCAGCCCCCAGGGACAGGGCGCCGCTGGAAACACCATATATTTT
V gene: TRBV12-5; D gene: TRBD1; J gene: TRBJ2-7; clone size: .; CDR3 protein: CASGSGQGILHEQYF; CDR3 DNA: TGTGCTAGTGGCTCGGGACAGGGCATCTTACACGAGCAGTACTTC
V gene: TRBV9; D gene: .; J gene: TRBJ2-3; clone size: once; CDR3 protein: CASSFGGRGADTQYF; CDR3 DNA: TGTGCCAGCAGCTTCGGGGGGCGTGGGGCAGATACGCAGTATTTT
V gene: TRBV9; D gene: TRBD1; J gene: TRBJ2-1; clone size: .; CDR3 protein: CASSVAQGGYNEQFF; CDR3 DNA: TGTGCCAGCAGCGTAGCACAGGGGGGATACAATGAGCAGTTCTTC
V gene: TRBV6-1; D gene: .; J gene: TRBJ1-6; clone size: .; CDR3 protein: CASSELPGRVTSSYNSPLHF; CDR3 DNA: TGTGCCAGCAGTGAATTACCGGGACGGGTGACTAGCTCCTATAATTCACCCCTCCACTTT
V gene: TRBV30; D gene: TRBD1; J gene: TRBJ2-7; clone size: .; CDR3 protein: CACRPDRAHEQYF; CDR3 DNA: TGTGCCTGCAGGCCGGACAGGGCCCACGAGCAGTACTTC
V gene: TRBV28; D gene: TRBD1; J gene: TRBJ2-7; clone size: .; CDR3 protein: CASSVQGDEQYF; CDR3 DNA: TGTGCCAGCAGCGTACAGGGGGACGAGCAGTACTTC
V gene: TRBV5-4; D gene: .; J gene: TRBJ1-3; clone size: .; CDR3 protein: CASSLDRSGAGNTIYF; CDR3 DNA: TGTGCCAGCAGCTTGGACCGCTCGGGAGCTGGAAACACCATATATTTT
V gene: TRBV4-1; D gene: TRBD1; J gene: TRBJ2-1; clone size: .; CDR3 protein: CASSQGSGGPNEQFF; CDR3 DNA: TGCGCCAGCAGCCAAGGGTCAGGGGGCCCCAATGAGCAGTTCTTC
V gene: TRBV12-5; D gene: TRBD2; J gene: TRBJ2-3; clone size: .; CDR3 protein: CASGLGTSGDTQYF; CDR3 DNA: TGTGCTAGTGGTTTGGGGACTAGCGGTGATACGCAGTATTTT
V gene: TRBV6-4; D gene: .; J gene: TRBJ1-6; clone size: .; CDR3 protein: CASKFEADYNSPLHF; CDR3 DNA: TGTGCCAGCAAGTTTGAGGCGGACTATAATTCACCCCTCCACTTT
V gene: TRBV6-6; D gene: .; J gene: TRBJ1-1; clone size: .; CDR3 protein: CASSYRGKDTEAFF; CDR3 DNA: TGTGCCAGCAGTTACAGGGGAAAGGACACTGAAGCTTTCTTT
V gene: TRBV19; D gene: .; J gene: TRBJ2-3; clone size: .; CDR3 protein: CASSIAPDTQYF; CDR3 DNA: TGTGCCAGTAGTATAGCCCCGGATACGCAGTATTTT
V gene: TRBV29-1; D gene: .; J gene: TRBJ1-1; clone size: .; CDR3 protein: CSVLKGLRMNTEAFF; CDR3 DNA: TGCAGCGTCCTAAAGGGACTCAGAATGAACACTGAAGCTTTCTTT
V gene: TRBV27; D gene: TRBD1; J gene: TRBJ2-1; clone size: .; CDR3 protein: CASSWDRGYNEQFF; CDR3 DNA: TGTGCCAGCAGTTGGGACAGGGGCTACAATGAGCAGTTCTTC
V gene: TRBV4-3; D gene: .; J gene: TRBJ2-1; clone size: .; CDR3 protein: CASSQDHQGFSYNEQFF; CDR3 DNA: TGCGCCAGCAGCCAAGATCATCAGGGTTTCTCCTACAATGAGCAGTTCTTC
V gene: TRBV13; D gene: TRBD2; J gene: TRBJ2-1; clone size: .; CDR3 protein: CASSTQRGSSYNEQFF; CDR3 DNA: TGTGCCAGCAGCACTCAGCGGGGGAGCTCCTACAATGAGCAGTTCTTC
V gene: TRBV11-2; D gene: .; J gene: TRBJ1-4; clone size: .; CDR3 protein: CASSLAPQGSGEKLFF; CDR3 DNA: TGTGCCAGCAGCTTAGCCCCACAGGGCAGTGGAGAAAAACTGTTTTTT
V gene: TRBV19; D gene: .; J gene: TRBJ1-2; clone size: once; CDR3 protein: CASSRQEGSYGYTF; CDR3 DNA: TGTGCCAGTAGCCGCCAGGAGGGGAGCTATGGCTACACCTTC
V gene: TRBV7-8; D gene: TRBD1; J gene: TRBJ1-3; clone size: .; CDR3 protein: CASSREQGAIGNTIYF; CDR3 DNA: TGTGCCAGCAGCCGAGAACAGGGGGCCATTGGAAACACCATATATTTT
V gene: TRBV5-4; D gene: .; J gene: TRBJ1-1; clone size: .; CDR3 protein: CASSLAGYTEAFF; CDR3 DNA: TGTGCCAGCAGCTTGGCAGGGTACACTGAAGCTTTCTTT
V gene: TRBV2; D gene: .; J gene: TRBJ2-6; clone size: .; CDR3 protein: CASSLIRGSGANVLTF; CDR3 DNA: TGTGCCAGCAGTCTCATCAGGGGTTCTGGGGCCAACGTCCTGACTTTC
V gene: TRBV29-1; D gene: TRBD1; J gene: TRBJ2-1; clone size: .; CDR3 protein: CSGGGGQGFDEQFF; CDR3 DNA: TGCAGCGGCGGGGGAGGACAGGGGTTCGATGAGCAGTTCTTC
V gene: TRBV19; D gene: .; J gene: TRBJ2-3; clone size: .; CDR3 protein: CASSRLARTDTQYF; CDR3 DNA: TGTGCCAGTAGTAGGCTAGCTCGCACAGATACGCAGTATTTT
V gene: TRBV19; D gene: TRBD1; J gene: TRBJ1-4; clone size: .; CDR3 protein: CASSSGQGPEKLFF; CDR3 DNA: TGTGCCAGTAGTTCCGGACAGGGGCCTGAAAAACTGTTTTTT
V gene: TRBV27; D gene: TRBD2; J gene: TRBJ2-2; clone size: once; CDR3 protein: CASSWRGANTGELFF; CDR3 DNA: TGTGCCAGCAGTTGGCGGGGGGCGAACACCGGGGAGCTGTTTTTT
V gene: TRBV3-1/TRBV3-2; D gene: TRBD2; J gene: TRBJ2-7; clone size: .; CDR3 protein: CASSQVSGGGYEQYF; CDR3 DNA: TGTGCCAGCAGCCAAGTGAGCGGGGGGGGTTACGAGCAGTACTTC
V gene: TRBV3-1/TRBV3-2; D gene: .; J gene: TRBJ1-2; clone size: .; CDR3 protein: CASSQTGSYYGYTF; CDR3 DNA: TGTGCCAGCAGCCAAACAGGGTCCTACTATGGCTACACCTTC
V gene: TRBV29-1; D gene: .; J gene: TRBJ2-5; clone size: .; CDR3 protein: CSVDLRGQETQYF; CDR3 DNA: TGCAGCGTTGATCTCAGGGGCCAAGAGACCCAGTACTTC
V gene: TRBV12-5; D gene: TRBD1; J gene: TRBJ2-7; clone size: .; CDR3 protein: CASGVDREREPYEQYF; CDR3 DNA: TGTGCTAGTGGCGTGGACAGGGAAAGAGAACCCTACGAGCAGTACTTC
V gene: TRBV15; D gene: TRBD1; J gene: TRBJ2-5; clone size: once; CDR3 protein: CATSSEQGNPAETQYF; CDR3 DNA: TGTGCCACCAGCAGCGAACAGGGGAACCCCGCGGAGACCCAGTACTTC
V gene: TRBV11-2; D gene: TRBD1; J gene: TRBJ2-6; clone size: .; CDR3 protein: CASSPDRDREAGGANVLTF; CDR3 DNA: TGTGCCAGCAGCCCGGACCGGGACAGGGAGGCAGGAGGGGCCAACGTCCTGACTTTC
V gene: TRBV7-8; D gene: TRBD2; J gene: TRBJ2-3; clone size: .; CDR3 protein: CASSPGTSGPISTDTQYF; CDR3 DNA: TGTGCCAGCAGCCCAGGGACTAGCGGGCCGATTAGCACAGATACGCAGTATTTT